The 9 T cell receptor beta chains below all came from one sample that was sequenced in a study of cytomegalovirus exposure and HLA in healthy donors (dated by TCRdb to 2017 to 2019). To prepare the library, the immunoSEQ multiplex PCR assay was applied. Held by TCRdb, this immuneACCESS table contains in-frame sequences only and omits some clones. Under half of the omission traces to an unresolved V gene where checked; the cause of the rest is unknown. The sample data list some 170,000 clones, and 65% to 90% of these were observed just once. The biggest ten clones account for more than 2% of the sample. The sequencing input was PBMCs. These receptors originate from a woman younger than 30 in good health and CMV-seronegative.

This chain joins TRBV9 and TRBJ2-1; 11 bases agree with TRBD1. The CDR3 runs to 15 residues. In germline, CDR1 is SGDLS, CDR2 YYNGEE. V lost 3 bases and J lost 3; bases outside the gene matches: 2. CDR3 sequence (DNA): TGTGCCAGCAGCGCTGGGACAGGGGGCTACAATGAGCAGTTCTTC. Translated: CASSAGTGGYNEQFF.

Only one count was recorded for this clone. This chain uses TRBV5-7 with TRBJ2-7, with 11 bases that match TRBD2. TRBV5-7 qualifies as an ORF whose function is uncertain. This CDR3 comprises 16 residues. The trim removed 6 bases at V and 3 bases at J, leaving 11 bases unmatched. The CDR3 DNA reads TGTGCCAGCACCCAGAGGGCTAGCGGGAGGTTCTACGAGCAGTACTTC. Protein: CASTQRASGRFYEQYF.

The chain joins TRBV2 to TRBJ2-1; the D gene is possibly TRBD2 (6 bases). V lost 6 bases to trimming and J lost 0 bases, with 9 bases between them. Looked up from germline, CDR1 is SNHLY and CDR2 is FYNNEI. The CDR3 has 14 residues. The CDR3 protein is CASSGGTSYNEQFF. The CDR3 nucleotides are TGTGCCAGCAGCGGGGGTACCTCCTACAATGAGCAGTTCTTC.

This clone came up once. The V call is TRBV6-1, the J call TRBJ1-5; D possibly corresponds to TRBD1 (5 bases). Germline V gene sequence: CDR1 MNHNS, CDR2 SASEGT. The CDR3 has 14 residues. Between the trimmed V and J ends, which lost 5 bases and 7 bases, there was a span of 15 bases. The CDR3 region has the DNA TGTGCCAGCAGTCTCGGGGGGTTAAAGCAGCCCCAGCATTTT. As protein: CASSLGGLKQPQHF.

The J gene is TRBJ2-7, the V gene TRBV7-6; TRBD1 matches 9 bases. CDR1 and CDR2 from the germline V gene are SGHVS and FNYEAQ. CDR3 size: 14 residues. V gave up 5 bases and J gave up 4 bases; unmatched junction bases: 6. CDR3 nucleotides: TGTGCCAGCAGCCCCCGGGACAGGGATTACGAGCAGTACTTC. Translation gives CASSPRDRDYEQYF. Full variable domain (rest looked up from reference TRBV7-6 and TRBJ2-7): GAGVSQSPRYKVTKRGQDVALRCDPISGHVSLYWYRQALGQGPEFLTYFNYEAQQDKSGLPNDRFSAERPEGSISTLTIQRTEQRDSAMYRCASSPRDRDYEQYFGPGTRLTVT.

The gene calls are TRBV5-1 and TRBJ2-5; no reliable D call. CDR1 SGHRS and CDR2 YFSETQ come from the germline V gene. CDR3 length equals 11 residues. Trimming pared 5 bases from V and 4 bases from J, leaving 6 bases between. The CDR3 here is CASREAETQYF. The CDR3 DNA is TGCGCCAGCAGAGAGGCAGAGACCCAGTACTTC.

The chain combines TRBV6-5 with TRBJ2-3; 10 bases match TRBD1. The length of the CDR3 is 15 residues. Germline lookup yields CDR1 MNHEY and CDR2 SVGAGI. V trimming: 4 bases; J trimming: 6 bases; junction bases outside the gene matches: 7. The CDR3 reads CASSLRQGARDTQYF. The CDR3 DNA sequence: TGTGCCAGCAGTTTAAGACAGGGGGCGCGGGATACGCAGTATTTT.

This clone has just a few counts. The chain uses TRBV2 and TRBJ1-2, with 7 nucleotides matching TRBD1. The CDR3 runs 15 residues. From germline, CDR1 is SNHLY and CDR2 FYNNEI. Unmatched junction bases numbered 11, after V lost 6 bases and J lost 4 bases. The CDR3 is CASSAPRTGIYGYTF. CDR3 DNA: TGTGCCAGCAGCGCCCCACGGACAGGCATCTATGGCTACACCTTC.

This rearrangement joins TRBV30 to TRBJ1-6; possible D gene TRBD1, 6 bases. The V gene lost 4 bases and the J gene lost 11 bases, with 18 bases spanning the gap. This CDR3 is built from 14 residues. The germline gives CDR1 GTSNPN, CDR2 SVGIG (reference sequence). The DNA of the CDR3 is TGTGCCTGGACCTTCGGAAAGGGGGTCACACCCCTCCACTTT. It yields the protein CAWTFGKGVTPLHF.